This T cell receptor (beta chain) is from a study of T cells in women clearing cervical HPV infection. Whole-study context: For cases, blood was sampled a median approximately 150 days after lesion detection, interquartile range roughly 80 to 200 days.

Clones were read by immunoSEQ multiplex PCR, and TCRdb kept only the in-frame ones, dropping some. This listing includes 40,000 to 55,000 clones. V lost 5 bases, J lost 0 bases, and 11 bases lay in between. CDR3 length: 14 amino acids. From germline, CDR1 is SGHVS and CDR2 FNYEAQ. Notes on this clone: Its antigen is undetermined. The read stops 3 residues short of the end of the CDR3; the missing end is completed from the germline J gene.

Study results and limitations: Associations may precede or follow infection; HPV-specific or memory T cells were not isolated.

This rearrangement joins TRBV7-6 to TRBJ2-7; D perhaps matches TRBD2 (6 bases). The sequenced sample consisted of blood buffy coat. This sequence was found in a woman between 18 and 70 years old with a cervical HPV16 infection that either progressed to CIN3+ or cleared (not recorded which). The sequenced part of the CDR3 DNA is TGTGCCAGCAGCGCGGGGCCGAGCTCCTACGAG. Protein product: CASSAGPSSYE. The entire CDR3 protein is CASSAGPSSYEQYF.